These T cell receptor beta chains were read from a single sample in a study of cytomegalovirus exposure and HLA in healthy donors. Assay: immunoSEQ multiplex PCR; the TCRdb copy retains only in-frame clones and omits some. The sample includes under 250,000 clones, around four fifths seen only once; the top ten take around 4%. The sequenced material came from PBMCs. Receptor source: a male donor in good health and CMV-seronegative. Both conserved end residues are part of each CDR3. The order of the fields is V gene, D gene, J gene, clone size, CDR3 DNA, CDR3 protein. The D gene is left open where the match is weak. Size is stated for part of the rows, as once, few or many counts, or as a class when the clone is expanded.

V: TRBV7-9
D: TRBD2
J: TRBJ2-4
size: .
DNA: TGTGCCAGTTCGGGAGGGAGCTATCCTCAAAACATTCAGTACTTC
CDR3: CASSGGSYPQNIQYF

V: TRBV5-1
D: TRBD1
J: TRBJ2-2
size: .
DNA: TGCGCCAGCAGCTCCCCGGGACAGAGAACCGGGGAGCTGTTTTTT
CDR3: CASSSPGQRTGELFF

V: TRBV5-4
D: TRBD2
J: TRBJ2-1
size: .
DNA: TGTGCCAGCAGCCAAGGTCACCGGACTAGCGGGTACAATGAGCAGTTCTTC
CDR3: CASSQGHRTSGYNEQFF

V: TRBV6-6
D: .
J: TRBJ1-3
size: few
DNA: TGTGCCAGCAGTCGGGACACTATTTCTGGAAACACCATATATTTT
CDR3: CASSRDTISGNTIYF

V: TRBV28
D: TRBD1
J: TRBJ1-5
size: .
DNA: TGTGCCAGCAGTCCATTCGGACAGGGTCTGAGTCAGCCCCAGCATTTT
CDR3: CASSPFGQGLSQPQHF

V: TRBV28
D: .
J: TRBJ1-1
size: .
DNA: TGTGCCAGCGAGGAATCGTCCACTGAAGCTTTCTTT
CDR3: CASEESSTEAFF

V: TRBV2
D: .
J: TRBJ1-5
size: once
DNA: TGTGCCAGCAGTTATGGCGGCAGCCTAGCCAATCAGCCCCAGCATTTT
CDR3: CASSYGGSLANQPQHF

V: TRBV28
D: TRBD1
J: TRBJ2-1
size: .
DNA: TGTGCCAGCCCCCAGGGACAGGGCAAGATCTACAATGAGCAGTTCTTC
CDR3: CASPQGQGKIYNEQFF

V: TRBV2
D: .
J: TRBJ2-1
size: .
DNA: TGTGCCAGCAGTGAGGCCAGATCCTACAATGAGCAGTTCTTC
CDR3: CASSEARSYNEQFF

V: TRBV10-3
D: TRBD2
J: TRBJ2-3
size: .
DNA: TGTGCCATCAGTGAGGGTGGTAGCGGGGCCACAGATACGCAGTATTTT
CDR3: CAISEGGSGATDTQYF

V: TRBV10-1
D: TRBD2
J: TRBJ2-7
size: .
DNA: TGCGCCAGCAGTGAGTCGGCGCGGGGGACCCCCTACGAGCAGTACTTC
CDR3: CASSESARGTPYEQYF

V: TRBV7-9
D: TRBD2
J: TRBJ2-3
size: .
DNA: TGTGCCAGCAGCCACACCGGGAGGGCTACAGATACGCAGTATTTT
CDR3: CASSHTGRATDTQYF

V: TRBV5-4
D: .
J: TRBJ2-5
size: .
DNA: TGTGCCAGCAGCCGGACCGGGACTTTGGGGCGGACCCAGTACTTC
CDR3: CASSRTGTLGRTQYF

V: TRBV29-1
D: TRBD2
J: TRBJ2-5
size: .
DNA: TGCAGCGGCGGACTAGCGAGGGAATTGGCAGAGACCCAGTACTTC
CDR3: CSGGLARELAETQYF

V: TRBV7-3
D: .
J: TRBJ2-6
size: .
DNA: TGTGCCAGCAGCCTCGGGGCGGGAAGCTCTGGGGCCAACGTCCTGACTTTC
CDR3: CASSLGAGSSGANVLTF

V: TRBV5-4
D: .
J: TRBJ1-3
size: .
DNA: TGTGCCAGCAGTTATAGGACTCTCTGGGTCTCTGGAAACACCATATATTTT
CDR3: CASSYRTLWVSGNTIYF

V: TRBV28
D: .
J: TRBJ2-1
size: .
DNA: TGTGCCAGCAGTTCCCCTAGACGCAAGTACAATGAGCAGTTCTTC
CDR3: CASSSPRRKYNEQFF

V: TRBV11-2
D: TRBD2
J: TRBJ2-2
size: few
DNA: TGTGCCAGCAGCTCCGGGACTAGCGGGTCGAACACCGGGGAGCTGTTTTTT
CDR3: CASSSGTSGSNTGELFF

V: TRBV7-9
D: .
J: TRBJ2-1
size: .
DNA: TGTGCCAGCAGCTTAGGAACCGGGGGGCCAGGGTTATACAATGAGCAGTTCTTC
CDR3: CASSLGTGGPGLYNEQFF

V: TRBV19
D: .
J: TRBJ2-2
size: .
DNA: TGTGCCAGTAGTATCGATCCGGCCGGGGAGCTGTTTTTT
CDR3: CASSIDPAGELFF

V: TRBV15
D: TRBD2
J: TRBJ2-1
size: .
DNA: TGTGCCACCAGCCAGTACGGGAGGACCTACAATGAGCAGTTCTTC
CDR3: CATSQYGRTYNEQFF

V: TRBV2
D: .
J: TRBJ2-7
size: .
DNA: TGTGCCAGCAGTGTAGGAGGCAGCTCCTACGAGCAGTACTTC
CDR3: CASSVGGSSYEQYF

V: TRBV7-2
D: TRBD2
J: TRBJ2-7
size: .
DNA: TGTGCCAGCAGCCCTCGACTAGCGGGAGACGGAGGCGAGCAGTACTTC
CDR3: CASSPRLAGDGGEQYF

V: TRBV5-4
D: .
J: TRBJ1-5
size: .
DNA: TGTGCCAGCACCCTTGGTGACCGGAGAAATCAGCCCCAGCATTTT
CDR3: CASTLGDRRNQPQHF

V: TRBV30
D: TRBD1
J: TRBJ1-4
size: few
DNA: TGTGCCTTATTGGCAGGGGGCCAGCGCAAACTGTTTTTT
CDR3: CALLAGGQRKLFF

V: TRBV19
D: TRBD2
J: TRBJ2-1
size: few
DNA: TGTGCCAGTAGTACACGGGTGAGCGGGACTATCAATGAGCAGTTCTTC
CDR3: CASSTRVSGTINEQFF

V: TRBV6-1
D: .
J: TRBJ1-3
size: few
DNA: TGTGCCAGCACTGCGAGCCCCTCTGGAAACACCATATATTTT
CDR3: CASTASPSGNTIYF

V: TRBV9
D: TRBD1
J: TRBJ1-1
size: .
DNA: TGTGCCAGCAGCGTAGAGGCAGGGGGCTTTAACACTGAAGCTTTCTTT
CDR3: CASSVEAGGFNTEAFF

V: TRBV7-9
D: .
J: TRBJ2-3
size: .
DNA: TGTGCCAGCCCTCGCGGGTCTAGCACAGATACGCAGTATTTT
CDR3: CASPRGSSTDTQYF

V: TRBV5-8
D: .
J: TRBJ2-7
size: .
DNA: TGTGCCAGCAGCTTGGGGACACACCCAGCCTACGAGCAGTACTTC
CDR3: CASSLGTHPAYEQYF

V: TRBV7-3
D: TRBD2
J: TRBJ2-1
size: .
DNA: TGTGCCAGCAGCTTAAATAGCTGGGGGGGGTACAATGAGCAGTTCTTC
CDR3: CASSLNSWGGYNEQFF

V: TRBV12-2
D: .
J: TRBJ1-3
size: many
DNA: TGTGCAAGTCGCTTAGTATCCGGGACAGGGGCGGGAAACACCATATATTTT
CDR3: CASRLVSGTGAGNTIYF

V: TRBV6-5
D: .
J: TRBJ1-6
size: .
DNA: TGTGCCAGCAGCCTATCTCCGGATAATTCACCCCTCCACTTT
CDR3: CASSLSPDNSPLHF

V: TRBV4-1
D: .
J: TRBJ1-2
size: .
DNA: TGCGCCAGCAGCCAAGATGGGCAGAGAACCAACTATGGCTACACCTTC
CDR3: CASSQDGQRTNYGYTF

V: TRBV27
D: .
J: TRBJ1-5
size: .
DNA: TGTGCCAGCAGTTCCTTCCAGGCATTCAGGGGTAATCAGCCCCAGCATTTT
CDR3: CASSSFQAFRGNQPQHF

V: TRBV25-1
D: .
J: TRBJ2-1
size: .
DNA: TGTGCCAGCAGTGAATGGGACTCACTGCTCTTC
CDR3: CASSEWDSLLF

V: TRBV27
D: TRBD1
J: TRBJ1-3
size: many
DNA: TGTGCCAGCAGTCCGACAGGGGGCTCTGGAAACACCATATATTTT
CDR3: CASSPTGGSGNTIYF

V: TRBV19
D: .
J: TRBJ1-1
size: .
DNA: TGTGCCAGTAGTATTTCCCGTGAAGCTTTCTTT
CDR3: CASSISREAFF

V: TRBV19
D: TRBD2
J: TRBJ2-2
size: few
DNA: TGTGCCAGTATTGGGAGACTAGCGGGAGACTCGACCAGGGAGCTGTTTTTT
CDR3: CASIGRLAGDSTRELFF

V: TRBV27
D: .
J: TRBJ2-3
size: .
DNA: TGTGCCAGCAGCGGCAGAGGGCGGGGTACGCAGTATTTT
CDR3: CASSGRGRGTQYF

V: TRBV4-1
D: TRBD2
J: TRBJ2-7
size: few
DNA: TGCGCCAGCAGCCAAGCGGGGGGACTTATATACGAGCAGTACTTC
CDR3: CASSQAGGLIYEQYF

V: TRBV15
D: .
J: TRBJ2-1
size: .
DNA: TGTGCCACCAGCAGAGCCGGGATCTTCTACAATGAGCAGTTCTTC
CDR3: CATSRAGIFYNEQFF

V: TRBV18
D: .
J: TRBJ2-1
size: .
DNA: TGTGCCAGCTCACCACAGGAGGGCCTTGGCTACAATGAGCAGTTCTTC
CDR3: CASSPQEGLGYNEQFF

V: TRBV5-1
D: .
J: TRBJ2-7
size: few
DNA: TGCGCCAGCAGCTTGTCCCCCAACTACGAGCAGTACTTC
CDR3: CASSLSPNYEQYF

V: TRBV6-5
D: .
J: TRBJ1-3
size: once
DNA: TGTGCCAGCACCTCGGAGCCCTATGGAAACACCATATATTTT
CDR3: CASTSEPYGNTIYF

V: TRBV2
D: TRBD1
J: TRBJ1-2
size: .
DNA: TGTGCCAGCAGAGAACAGGGGAGCTATGGCTACACCTTC
CDR3: CASREQGSYGYTF

V: TRBV7-9
D: .
J: TRBJ2-3
size: .
DNA: TGTGCCAGCAGCTTAGGGGCCGGCTCTGATACGCAGTATTTT
CDR3: CASSLGAGSDTQYF

V: TRBV21-1
D: .
J: TRBJ2-7
size: .
DNA: TGTGCCAGCAGCAGAAGTGACGGGACAGGGGACTACGAGCAGTACTTC
CDR3: CASSRSDGTGDYEQYF

V: TRBV5-6
D: .
J: TRBJ2-5
size: .
DNA: TGTGCCAGCAGCTTGCAGTTAAAGACCCAGTACTTC
CDR3: CASSLQLKTQYF

V: TRBV29-1
D: .
J: TRBJ2-1
size: .
DNA: TGCAGCGTTGGGACAGTGACTGAGCAGTTCTTC
CDR3: CSVGTVTEQFF

V: TRBV11-2
D: TRBD2
J: TRBJ2-3
size: .
DNA: TGTGCCAGCAGCTTAGATCCAGCGGGAGTCACAGATACGCAGTATTTT
CDR3: CASSLDPAGVTDTQYF